This TCR beta chain was recorded in a study of T-cell reconstitution after alpha-beta-depleted transplantation in children. Regarding the study as a whole: Newly produced T cells mostly accounted for T-cell counts and diversity one year post-transplant. High day-60 TCRbeta diversity in some patients came from surviving recipient T cells and thymic progenitors. By about two months after transplant, alpha-beta T cells reportedly arose from several hundred graft clones that had expanded.

Unique molecular identifiers were built into the TCRbeta library. TCRdb ran MiXCR on the PCR reads and lists one entry per CDR3 protein. The table includes about 1,000,000 distinct CDR3 sequences, roughly 31% detected once. The CDR3 spans 17 residues. Trimming left V 3 bases short and J 3 bases short, with 21 bases between. Germline V gene data show CDR1 as LGHNA and CDR2 as YNFKEQ. On this clonotype: Antigen specificity is unknown.

Sequences were derived from PBMCs, mostly from graft donor cells, sampled 360 days after TCRalphabeta/CD19-depleted stem cell transplant. The sequence came from a boy under two years old who had a stem cell transplant for SCID, so the T cells may come from the graft donor. The chain recombines TRBV4-2 with TRBJ2-7; either TRBD1 or TRBD2 may supply D (6 bases each). The CDR3 bases are TGTGCCAGCAGCCACCCGGAGGGGGAGGAATCTCGCTACGAGCAGTACTTC. Translated, it gives CASSHPEGEESRYEQYF.